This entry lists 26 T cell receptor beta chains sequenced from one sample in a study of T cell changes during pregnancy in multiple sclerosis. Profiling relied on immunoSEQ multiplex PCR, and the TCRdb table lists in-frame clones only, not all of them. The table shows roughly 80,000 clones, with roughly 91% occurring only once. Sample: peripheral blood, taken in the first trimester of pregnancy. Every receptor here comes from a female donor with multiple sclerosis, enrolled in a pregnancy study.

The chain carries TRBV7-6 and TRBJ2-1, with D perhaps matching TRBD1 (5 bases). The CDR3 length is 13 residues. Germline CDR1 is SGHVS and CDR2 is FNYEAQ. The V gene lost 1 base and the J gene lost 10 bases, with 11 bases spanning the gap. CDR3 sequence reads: CASSLDQGGEQFF. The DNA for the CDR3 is TGTGCCAGCAGCTTAGACCAGGGTGGGGAGCAGTTCTTC.

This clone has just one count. CDR3 region: CASSRSGHPSYNEQFF. The CDR3 DNA is TGTGCCAGCAGTCGATCGGGACATCCGTCCTACAATGAGCAGTTCTTC. This chain uses TRBV28 with TRBJ2-1; D might be TRBD1 (6 bases). The ends were cut back, 5 bases at V and 1 base at J, with 15 bases in the middle. Germline assignment: CDR1 MDHEN and CDR2 SYDVKM. The CDR3 sequence is 16 residues long.

The CDR3 reads CATSRVKGTGDYEQYF. CDR3 sequence (DNA): TGTGCCACCAGCAGAGTTAAGGGGACAGGGGACTACGAGCAGTACTTC. This chain links TRBV15 with TRBJ2-7; TRBD1 matches at 10 bases. The V segment lost 1 base and the J segment 3 bases; nucleotides outside the gene matches: 6. This CDR3 is 16 amino acids long. Germline V gene lookup returns CDR1 LNHNV and CDR2 YYDKDF (reference sequence).

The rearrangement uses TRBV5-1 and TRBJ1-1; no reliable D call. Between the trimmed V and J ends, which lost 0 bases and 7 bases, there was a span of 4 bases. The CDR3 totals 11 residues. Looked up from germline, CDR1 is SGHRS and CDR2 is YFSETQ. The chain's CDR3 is CASSLDSEAFF. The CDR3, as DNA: TGCGCCAGCAGCTTGGACAGTGAAGCTTTCTTT.

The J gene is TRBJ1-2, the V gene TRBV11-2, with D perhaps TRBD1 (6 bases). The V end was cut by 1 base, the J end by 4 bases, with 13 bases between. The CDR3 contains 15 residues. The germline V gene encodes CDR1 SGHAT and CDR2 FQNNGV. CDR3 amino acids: CASSLGRGQSYGYTF. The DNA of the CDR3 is TGTGCCAGCAGCTTAGGCCGTGGACAGAGCTATGGCTACACCTTC.

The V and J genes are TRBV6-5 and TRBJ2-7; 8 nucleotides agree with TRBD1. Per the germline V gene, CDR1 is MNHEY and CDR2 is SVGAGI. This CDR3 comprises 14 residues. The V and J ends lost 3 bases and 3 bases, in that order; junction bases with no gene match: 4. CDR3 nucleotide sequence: TGTGCCAGCAGTTATCGAGGACAGGGCTACGAGCAGTACTTC. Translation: CASSYRGQGYEQYF.

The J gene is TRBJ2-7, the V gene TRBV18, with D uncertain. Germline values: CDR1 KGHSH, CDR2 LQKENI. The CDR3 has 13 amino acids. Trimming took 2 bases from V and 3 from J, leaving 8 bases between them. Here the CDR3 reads CASSPAPSYEQYF. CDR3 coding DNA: TGTGCCAGCTCACCAGCGCCTAGCTACGAGCAGTACTTC.

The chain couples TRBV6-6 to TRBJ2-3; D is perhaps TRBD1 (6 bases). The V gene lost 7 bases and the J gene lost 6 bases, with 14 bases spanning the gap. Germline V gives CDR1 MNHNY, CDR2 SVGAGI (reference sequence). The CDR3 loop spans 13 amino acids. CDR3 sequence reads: CASTPWGRDTQYF. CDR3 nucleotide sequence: TGTGCCAGCACCCCTTGGGGGCGGGATACGCAGTATTTT.

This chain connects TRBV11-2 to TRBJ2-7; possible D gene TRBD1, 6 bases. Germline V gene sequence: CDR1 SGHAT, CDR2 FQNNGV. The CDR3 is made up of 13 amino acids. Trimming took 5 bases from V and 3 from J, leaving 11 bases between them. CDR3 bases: TGTGCCAGCAGCGCAGGGACAAACTACGAGCAGTACTTC. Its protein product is CASSAGTNYEQYF.

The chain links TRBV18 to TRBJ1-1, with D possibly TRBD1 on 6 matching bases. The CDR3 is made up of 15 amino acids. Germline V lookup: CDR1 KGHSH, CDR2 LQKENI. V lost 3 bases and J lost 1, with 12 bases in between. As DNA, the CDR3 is TGTGCCAGCTCACCCTTACAGGGAAGGAACACTGAAGCTTTCTTT. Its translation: CASSPLQGRNTEAFF.

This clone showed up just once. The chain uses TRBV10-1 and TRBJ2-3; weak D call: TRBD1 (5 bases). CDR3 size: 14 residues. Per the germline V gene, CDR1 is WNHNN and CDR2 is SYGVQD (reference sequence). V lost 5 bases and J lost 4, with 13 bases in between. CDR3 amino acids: CASSQGLNADTQYF. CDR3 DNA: TGCGCCAGCAGTCAGGGATTGAACGCAGATACGCAGTATTTT.

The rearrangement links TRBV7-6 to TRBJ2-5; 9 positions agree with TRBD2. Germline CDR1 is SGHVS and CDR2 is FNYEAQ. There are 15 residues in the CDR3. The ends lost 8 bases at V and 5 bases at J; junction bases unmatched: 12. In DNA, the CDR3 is TGTGCCAGCTCTCTCGGGACTAGCTATGTCGAGACCCAGTACTTC. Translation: CASSLGTSYVETQYF. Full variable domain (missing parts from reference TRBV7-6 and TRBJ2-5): GAGVSQSPRYKVTKRGQDVALRCDPISGHVSLYWYRQALGQGPEFLTYFNYEAQQDKSGLPNDRFSAERPEGSISTLTIQRTEQRDSAMYRCASSLGTSYVETQYFGPGTRLLVL.

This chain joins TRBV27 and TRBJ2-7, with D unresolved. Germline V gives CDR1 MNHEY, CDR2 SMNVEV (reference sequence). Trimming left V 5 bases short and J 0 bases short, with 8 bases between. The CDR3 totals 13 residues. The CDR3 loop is CASSSAYSYEQYF. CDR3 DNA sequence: TGTGCCAGCAGTAGTGCCTACTCCTACGAGCAGTACTTC.

CDR3 in amino acids: CASSPGGEIYEQYF. The CDR3 DNA reads as TGTGCCAGCAGCCCTGGGGGGGAGATATACGAGCAGTACTTC. The chain links TRBV5-4 to TRBJ2-7; 7 bases are a match to TRBD2. CDR3 size: 14 residues. The V gene's germline CDR1 is SGHNT and CDR2 YYREEE (reference sequence). J was trimmed by 4 bases and V by 4 bases; bases with no gene match: 8.

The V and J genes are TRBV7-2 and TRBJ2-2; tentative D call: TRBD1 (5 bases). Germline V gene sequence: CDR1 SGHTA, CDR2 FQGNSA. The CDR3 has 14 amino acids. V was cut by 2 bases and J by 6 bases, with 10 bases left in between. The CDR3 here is CASSLSRVAGELFF. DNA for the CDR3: TGTGCCAGCAGCTTAAGCAGGGTCGCCGGGGAGCTGTTTTTT.

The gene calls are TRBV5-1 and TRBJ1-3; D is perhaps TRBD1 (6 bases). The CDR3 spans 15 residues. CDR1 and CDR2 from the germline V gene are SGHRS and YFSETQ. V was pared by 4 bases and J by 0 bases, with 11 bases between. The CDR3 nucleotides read TGCGCCAGCAGCCCCCGGACAGACTCTGGAAACACCATATATTTT. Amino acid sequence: CASSPRTDSGNTIYF.

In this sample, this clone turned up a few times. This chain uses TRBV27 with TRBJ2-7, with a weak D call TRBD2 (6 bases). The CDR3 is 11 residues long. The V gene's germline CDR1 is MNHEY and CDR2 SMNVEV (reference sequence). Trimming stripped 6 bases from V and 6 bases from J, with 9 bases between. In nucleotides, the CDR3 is TGTGCCAGCAGACGAGCGGGCGAGCAGTACTTC. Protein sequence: CASRRAGEQYF.

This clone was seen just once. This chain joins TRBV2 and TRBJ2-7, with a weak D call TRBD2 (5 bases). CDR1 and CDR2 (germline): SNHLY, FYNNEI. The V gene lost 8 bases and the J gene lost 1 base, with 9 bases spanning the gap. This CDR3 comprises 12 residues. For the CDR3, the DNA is TGTGCCAGCGGACTGCTTTCCTACGAGCAGTACTTC. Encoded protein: CASGLLSYEQYF.

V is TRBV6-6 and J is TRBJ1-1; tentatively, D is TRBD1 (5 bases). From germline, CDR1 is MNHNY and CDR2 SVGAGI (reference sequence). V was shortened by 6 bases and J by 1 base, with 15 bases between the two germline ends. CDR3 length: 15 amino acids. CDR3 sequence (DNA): TGTGCCAGCAGCCCGGCGTGGGGGGGGAACACTGAAGCTTTCTTT. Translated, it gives CASSPAWGGNTEAFF.

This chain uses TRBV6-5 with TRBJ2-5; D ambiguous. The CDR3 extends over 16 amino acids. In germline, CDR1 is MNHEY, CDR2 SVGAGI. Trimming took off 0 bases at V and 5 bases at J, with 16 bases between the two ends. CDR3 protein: CASSYSQVGASETQYF. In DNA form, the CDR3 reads TGTGCCAGCAGTTACTCGCAGGTTGGCGCCTCGGAGACCCAGTACTTC.

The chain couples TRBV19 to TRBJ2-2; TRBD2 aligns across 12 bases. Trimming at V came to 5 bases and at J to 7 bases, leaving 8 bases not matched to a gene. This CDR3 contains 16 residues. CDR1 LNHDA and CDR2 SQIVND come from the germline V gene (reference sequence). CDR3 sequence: CASSFRLAGALGELFF. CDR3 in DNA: TGTGCCAGTAGTTTCCGACTAGCGGGAGCTCTCGGGGAGCTGTTTTTT.

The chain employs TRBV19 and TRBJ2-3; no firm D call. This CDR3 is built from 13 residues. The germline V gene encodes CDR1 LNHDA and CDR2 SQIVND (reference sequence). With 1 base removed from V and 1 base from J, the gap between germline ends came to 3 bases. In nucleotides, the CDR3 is TGTGCCAGTAGTATAGGAGGCACAGATACGCAGTATTTT. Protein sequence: CASSIGGTDTQYF.

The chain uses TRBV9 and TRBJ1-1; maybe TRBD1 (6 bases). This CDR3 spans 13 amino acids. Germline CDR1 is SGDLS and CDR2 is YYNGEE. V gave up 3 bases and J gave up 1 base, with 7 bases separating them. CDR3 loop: CASSAQGNTEAFF. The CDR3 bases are TGTGCCAGCAGCGCACAGGGGAACACTGAAGCTTTCTTT.

In DNA form, the CDR3 reads TGCGCCAGCAGCTTGGAACTAGCGGCGTACAATGAGCAGTTCTTC. Protein product: CASSLELAAYNEQFF. The chain employs TRBV5-1 and TRBJ2-1; the match to TRBD2 covers 8 bases. From germline, CDR1 is SGHRS and CDR2 YFSETQ. The CDR3 totals 15 residues. V lost 0 bases and J lost 4; bases outside the gene matches: 3.

The CDR3 DNA sequence: TGTGCCAGCAGTGGTCTTGAGGGGGGGACTTTCTTT. Encoded protein: CASSGLEGGTFF. The gene calls are TRBV6-5 and TRBJ1-1; D perhaps matches TRBD1 (6 bases). The CDR3 loop spans 12 amino acids. The germline gives CDR1 MNHEY, CDR2 SVGAGI. The V end lost 5 bases, the J end lost 12 bases, and 16 bases lay between the germline ends.

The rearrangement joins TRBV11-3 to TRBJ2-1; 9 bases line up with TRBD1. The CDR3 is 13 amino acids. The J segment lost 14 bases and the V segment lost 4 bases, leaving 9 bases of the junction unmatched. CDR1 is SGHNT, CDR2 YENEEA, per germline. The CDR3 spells CASSSRDRVEEFF. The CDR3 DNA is TGTGCCAGCAGCTCGAGGGACAGGGTGGAGGAGTTCTTC. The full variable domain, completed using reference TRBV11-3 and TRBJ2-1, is EAGVVQSPRYKIIEKKQPVAFWCNPISGHNTLYWYLQNLGQGPELLIRYENEEAVDDSQLPKDRFSAERLKGVDSTLKIQPAELGDSAVYLCASSSRDRVEEFFGPGTRLTVL.